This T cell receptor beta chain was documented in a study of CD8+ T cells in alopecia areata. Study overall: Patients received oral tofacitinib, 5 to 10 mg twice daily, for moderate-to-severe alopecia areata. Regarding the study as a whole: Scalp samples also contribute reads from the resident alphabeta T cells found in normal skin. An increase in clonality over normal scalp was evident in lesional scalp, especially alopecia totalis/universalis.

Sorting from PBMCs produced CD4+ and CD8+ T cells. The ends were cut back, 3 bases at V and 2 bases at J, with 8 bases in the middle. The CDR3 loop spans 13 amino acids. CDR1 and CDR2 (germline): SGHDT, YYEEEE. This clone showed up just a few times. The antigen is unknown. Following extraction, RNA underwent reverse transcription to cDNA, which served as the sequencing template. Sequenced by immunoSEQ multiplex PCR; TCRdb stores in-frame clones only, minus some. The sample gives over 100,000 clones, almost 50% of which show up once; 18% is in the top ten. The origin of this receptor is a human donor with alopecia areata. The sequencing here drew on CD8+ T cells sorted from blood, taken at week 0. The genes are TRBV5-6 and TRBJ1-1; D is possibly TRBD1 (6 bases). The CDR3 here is CASSWTANTEAFF. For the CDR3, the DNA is TGTGCCAGCAGCTGGACAGCAAACACTGAAGCTTTCTTT.